This entry lists 22 T cell receptor beta chains sequenced from one sample in a study of shared clonotypes between healthy human individuals. Measured with immunoSEQ multiplex PCR; TCRdb has only the in-frame clones, and not every one. This table holds around 690,000 clones, about 92% found once. The sample taken for sequencing was memory CD8+ T cells from PBMCs. Subset here: CD45RO+ cells pooled with CCR7-negative TemRA cells. The receptors derive from a man younger than 35 in good health. Some clones in this sample may be carry-over from other donors' samples.

This clone is a singleton in its sample. The chain combines TRBV30 with TRBJ1-6; D is unclear. Per the germline V gene, CDR1 is GTSNPN and CDR2 is SVGIG (reference sequence). The CDR3 is 13 amino acids. Deletions cut 3 bases from V and 10 bases from J, with 13 bases between. The DNA for the CDR3 is TGTGCCTGGAGCCCGCAAGGCGGATCACCCCTCCACTTT. Protein: CAWSPQGGSPLHF.

The chain has TRBV6-6 and TRBJ1-5; the D is unclear. Trimming stripped 4 bases from V and 5 bases from J, with 9 bases between. The V gene's germline CDR1 is MNHNY and CDR2 SVGAGI (reference sequence). The CDR3 has 13 amino acids. The CDR3, as DNA: TGTGCCAGCAGTTTTCGGTTATATCAGCCCCAGCATTTT. Residues: CASSFRLYQPQHF.

The chain uses TRBV5-1 and TRBJ2-7, with 8 bases fitting TRBD1. Germline CDR1 is SGHRS and CDR2 is YFSETQ. The CDR3 runs 13 residues. The V segment lost 3 bases and the J segment 2 bases; nucleotides outside the gene matches: 1. This chain's CDR3 is CASSSTGAYEQYF. The CDR3 DNA sequence: TGCGCCAGCAGCTCGACAGGGGCCTACGAGCAGTACTTC.

The rearrangement joins TRBV13 to TRBJ1-2, with D possibly TRBD1 on 5 matching bases. There are 15 residues in the CDR3. CDR1 PRHDT and CDR2 FYEKMQ come from the germline V gene (reference sequence). The V gene lost 5 bases and the J gene lost 4 bases, with 17 bases spanning the gap. CDR3: CASSQDITGVYGYTF. The CDR3 nucleotides read TGTGCCAGCAGCCAGGACATTACCGGGGTCTATGGCTACACCTTC. Variable domain in full (rest from reference TRBV13 and TRBJ1-2): AAGVIQSPRHLIKEKRETATLKCYPIPRHDTVYWYQQGPGQDPQFLISFYEKMQSDKGSIPDRFSAQQFSDYHSELNMSSLELGDSALYFCASSQDITGVYGYTFGSGTRLTVV.

In the case of this clone: The limits of the CDR3 on the DNA are not certain, so only TCRdb's listed CDR3 is given. The CDR3 region is CASSKRVADGTNEKLFF. V is TRBV21-1 and J is TRBJ1-4. TRBV21-1 counts as a pseudogene. The CDR3 length is 17 residues, termini included.

The chain couples TRBV11-2 to TRBJ2-4; no firm D call. The ends were cut back, 5 bases at V and 1 base at J, with 15 bases in the middle. CDR1 SGHAT and CDR2 FQNNGV come from the germline V gene. This CDR3 region has 16 residues. CDR3 nucleotide sequence: TGTGCCAGCAGCCCCTCGTGGGCCCCTGCCAAAAACATTCAGTACTTC. Its protein is CASSPSWAPAKNIQYF.

The chain employs TRBV7-8 and TRBJ2-5, with D hard to call. V dropped 2 bases and J dropped 4 bases, with 8 bases sitting between them. Germline V CDR1 and CDR2: SGHVS, FQNEAQ. This CDR3 has 13 amino acids. The CDR3, as DNA: TGTGCCAGCAGCTTAAGCCTAATAGAGACCCAGTACTTC. The encoded protein is CASSLSLIETQYF.

V and J are TRBV28 and TRBJ1-2, with a tentative D call TRBD1 (6 bases). The V gene lost 3 bases and the J gene lost 3 bases, with 14 bases spanning the gap. The CDR3 covers 15 residues. Germline CDR1 MDHEN, CDR2 SYDVKM. The CDR3 spells CASSLMQGTYYGYTF. The CDR3 DNA reads TGTGCCAGCAGTTTGATGCAGGGGACTTACTATGGCTACACCTTC.

The chain is built from TRBV27 and TRBJ2-7; D is ambiguous. This CDR3 contains 12 residues. V was cut by 4 bases and J by 1 base, with 5 bases left in between. Looked up from germline, CDR1 is MNHEY and CDR2 is SMNVEV (reference sequence). The CDR3 here is CASSWGSYEQYF. CDR3 nucleotides: TGTGCCAGCAGTTGGGGATCCTACGAGCAGTACTTC.

This clone came up many times. This chain links TRBV21-1 with TRBJ2-3. TRBV21-1 is a pseudogene. CDR3 length: 15 residues. CDR3 amino acids: CASSKVGRLADTQYF. The CDR3, as DNA: TGTGCCAGCAGCAAAGTCGGACGCCTCGCGGATACGCAGTATTTT.

V usage is TRBV28 and J usage is TRBJ2-3, with TRBD1 as a possible D gene (6 bases). Per germline, CDR1 MDHEN and CDR2 SYDVKM. The CDR3 is 16 amino acids. V was trimmed by 7 bases and J by 3 bases, leaving 20 bases between them. CDR3 DNA sequence: TGTGCCAGCACCCGCCCCCCAGGGGAAGGGACAGATACGCAGTATTTT. Its translation is CASTRPPGEGTDTQYF.

Concerning this clone: One end of the junction varies from germline; a read error may be responsible. The rearrangement joins TRBV20-1 to TRBJ1-2; D is ambiguous. This CDR3 is 9 amino acids long. Per germline, CDR1 DFQATT and CDR2 SNEGSKA (reference sequence). CDR3 amino acids: CSAPYIDRF. In nucleotides, the CDR3 is TGCAGTGCTCCTTATATTGACCGGTTC.

The chain's CDR3 is CASSNFDRAGVGTYEQYF. CDR3 DNA: TGTGCCAGCAGTAACTTCGACAGAGCGGGAGTAGGAACCTACGAGCAGTACTTC. The gene calls are TRBV28 and TRBJ2-7; 8 bases map to TRBD2. CDR1 and CDR2 from the germline V gene are MDHEN and SYDVKM. Losses at the gene ends were 5 bases for V and 2 bases for J; bases not matched to a gene: 17. CDR3 length: 18 residues.

V and J are TRBV2 and TRBJ1-1; tentative D call: TRBD1 (5 bases). This CDR3 is built from 15 residues. Germline V gives CDR1 SNHLY, CDR2 FYNNEI. With 7 bases removed from V and 4 bases from J, the gap between germline ends came to 19 bases. The CDR3 DNA follows: TGTGCCAGCACGCCCTGGGACCGCCCGAGCACTGAAGCTTTCTTT. Translation: CASTPWDRPSTEAFF.

This chain uses TRBV27 with TRBJ2-7; 9 bases are shared with TRBD1. J lost 6 bases, V lost 6 bases, and 9 bases had no gene match. The CDR3 consists of 14 residues. Germline V gives CDR1 MNHEY, CDR2 SMNVEV (reference sequence). For the CDR3, the DNA is TGTGCCAGCAGACCAGCCGGGACAGGGAGCGAGCAGTACTTC. This codes for CASRPAGTGSEQYF.

The J gene is TRBJ2-1, the V gene TRBV28, with TRBD2 identical over 7 bases. Per germline, CDR1 MDHEN and CDR2 SYDVKM. CDR3 length: 14 amino acids. V shed 3 bases, J shed 6 bases, and the junction held 5 bases outside the gene matches. Written as DNA, the CDR3 is TGTGCCAGCAGTTTGCGCGGGAGAACCAATGAGCAGTTCTTC. Residues: CASSLRGRTNEQFF.

The V gene is TRBV6-5, the J gene TRBJ2-2, with D possibly being TRBD2 (6 bases). Deletions cut 5 bases from V and 5 bases from J, with 6 bases between. Germline V gene data show CDR1 as MNHEY and CDR2 as SVGAGI. This CDR3 is 12 amino acids long. The CDR3 DNA sequence: TGTGCCAGCAGTGGAGGGACCGGGGAGCTGTTTTTT. Its translation is CASSGGTGELFF.

The V call is TRBV29-1, the J call TRBJ1-5; the match to TRBD1 covers 7 bases. This CDR3 region has 13 residues. Germline V CDR1 and CDR2: SQVTM, ANQGSEA. J lost 4 bases, V lost 7 bases, and 7 bases had no gene match. CDR3 coding DNA: TGCAGCGCGGGCAGGGACAGAAATCAGCCCCAGCATTTT. It yields the protein CSAGRDRNQPQHF.

V is TRBV18 and J is TRBJ2-7; 11 nucleotides agree with TRBD2. This CDR3 contains 20 residues. Trimming cost V 0 bases and J 0 bases; bases outside gene matches: 13. Germline CDR1 and CDR2: KGHSH and LQKENI. For the CDR3, the DNA is TGTGCCAGCTCACCACCCGGTGGACTGGAGACTAGCGGGAACTCCTACGAGCAGTACTTC. Translating gives CASSPPGGLETSGNSYEQYF.

The chain couples TRBV30 to TRBJ2-5; TRBD2 matches at 11 bases. The end of the DNA aligns better with TRBJ2-7, so the J call may be wrong. Germline lookup yields CDR1 GTSNPN and CDR2 SVGIG (reference sequence). The length of the CDR3 is 15 residues. CDR3 in amino acids: CAGGPASGRTYEQYF. In nucleotides, the CDR3 is TGTGCCGGAGGCCCGGCTAGCGGGAGGACCTACGAGCAGTACTTC.

This chain connects TRBV29-1 to TRBJ2-5; TRBD2 agrees at 9 bases. Matching the DNA end better, TRBJ2-7 makes the J call doubtful. Germline V lookup: CDR1 SQVTM, CDR2 ANQGSEA. The CDR3 runs to 13 residues. The CDR3 spells CSAQTAGGYEQYF. The CDR3 nucleotides are TGCAGCGCTCAGACAGCGGGGGGCTACGAGCAGTACTTC.

The V and J genes are TRBV25-1 and TRBJ1-1; D gene ambiguous. CDR1 and CDR2 from the germline V gene are MGHDK and SYGVNS. The CDR3 loop spans 15 amino acids. Trimming pared 6 bases from V and 0 bases from J, leaving 14 bases between. DNA of the CDR3: TGTGCCAGCAGCGGATGGTCGAGACTGAACACTGAAGCTTTCTTT. Residues: CASSGWSRLNTEAFF.